This T cell receptor beta chain appears in the sequencing data of a study of Ad26.COV2.S vaccination and SARS-CoV-2 variants. Turning to the study itself: The authors gave Ad26.COV2.S intramuscularly, either once or twice 56 days apart.

On this clone: Its antigen is unidentified.

Study-level results: Compared with placebo recipients, vaccine recipients had higher spike-specific TCR breadth. Reportedly, spike-specific CD8+ and CD4+ T cell responses achieved substantial breadth once vaccination had taken place.

As to treatment: over 15 received Ad26.COV2.S at low or high dose, single or two shots; 5 received placebo; per-sample allocation not given. The investigators took samples on day 63 after the first vaccine or placebo injection. The donor's status was that of an adult aged 18-55 years in Boston. V was shortened by 1 base and J by 5 bases, with 5 bases between the two germline ends. Germline-derived CDR1 and CDR2 are SEHNR and FQNEAQ (reference sequence). This CDR3 has 12 residues. The data were produced by immunoSEQ multiplex PCR, yet TCRdb's version contains in-frame clones alone and is incomplete. Of about 440,000 clones listed, about 90% are singletons.

This clonotype was sampled from a person between 18 and 65 years old who received the Ad26.COV2.S COVID-19 vaccine or a placebo. The chain carries TRBV7-9 and TRBJ2-5, with D unresolved. The input for sequencing was peripheral blood, taken in a trial of Ad26.COV2.S vaccine versus placebo. The CDR3 bases are TGTGCCAGCAGCTTAGGTCCCGAGACCCAGTACTTC. This encodes CASSLGPETQYF.